Shown below are 23 T cell receptor beta chains from a single sample sequenced in a study of a mutant IDH1 vaccine in newly diagnosed glioma. Their target antigens are unknown. TCRdb keeps only in-frame clones here, not all; method: immunoSEQ multiplex PCR. The table lists over 80,000 clones, approximately 75% of them singletons. The time point here: week 47, end of study. Doses consisted of 300 ug of mutant IDH1 20-mer peptide each, paired with topical imiquimod. This sample comprised PBMCs, obtained from a glioma patient whose treatment included an IDH1 peptide vaccine. These receptors were taken from a man in his forties with glioma.

The V call is TRBV30, the J call TRBJ2-3; TRBD2 aligns across 10 bases. Germline loops: CDR1 GTSNPN, CDR2 SVGIG (reference sequence). The CDR3 runs 15 residues. Trimming cost V 3 bases and J 0 bases; bases outside gene matches: 3. The CDR3 reads CAWRSGRASTDTQYF. The CDR3 DNA is TGTGCCTGGAGAAGCGGGAGGGCGAGCACAGATACGCAGTATTTT.

The table lists this clone with a count of one. The J gene is TRBJ1-6, the V gene TRBV4-1; perhaps TRBD1 as D (6 bases). V shed 0 bases and J shed 2 bases, with 14 bases lying between them. Germline assignment: CDR1 MGHRA and CDR2 YSYEKL. The CDR3 extends over 18 amino acids. The CDR3 protein is CASSQEGSGATYNSPLHF. As DNA, the CDR3 is TGCGCCAGCAGCCAAGAGGGGTCGGGGGCAACCTATAATTCACCCCTCCACTTT.

J is TRBJ1-2 and V is TRBV18, with D possibly matching TRBD1 (5 bases). The germline gives CDR1 KGHSH, CDR2 LQKENI. V was cut by 2 bases and J by 5 bases, with 15 bases left in between. This CDR3 has 15 residues. The CDR3 loop is CASSPVGRVEYGYTF. CDR3 nucleotide sequence: TGTGCCAGCTCACCAGTAGGCAGGGTGGAGTATGGCTACACCTTC.

This sequence joins TRBV2 and TRBJ2-7; D not certain. Trimming cost V 6 bases and J 3 bases, with 9 bases left between them. CDR1 is SNHLY, CDR2 FYNNEI, per germline. This CDR3 comprises 12 residues. The CDR3 loop reads CASRNAFYEQYF. The CDR3 bases are TGTGCCAGCAGGAACGCCTTCTACGAGCAGTACTTC.

This clone was observed a single time. The chain employs TRBV11-3 and TRBJ2-3; TRBD2 matches at 13 bases. The CDR3 extends over 16 amino acids. The V segment lost 5 bases and the J segment 3 bases; nucleotides outside the gene matches: 5. Germline CDR1 is SGHNT and CDR2 is YENEEA. CDR3 sequence reads: CASSQGLAGVTDTQYF. The CDR3 DNA follows: TGTGCCAGCAGCCAAGGACTAGCGGGAGTGACAGATACGCAGTATTTT. Full variable domain (missing parts from reference TRBV11-3 and TRBJ2-3): EAGVVQSPRYKIIEKKQPVAFWCNPISGHNTLYWYLQNLGQGPELLIRYENEEAVDDSQLPKDRFSAERLKGVDSTLKIQPAELGDSAVYLCASSQGLAGVTDTQYFGPGTRLTVL.

CDR3 amino acids: CATSRDRALGSYEQYF. The CDR3 nucleotides read TGTGCCACCAGCAGAGATAGAGCACTCGGCTCCTACGAGCAGTACTTC. The chain couples TRBV15 to TRBJ2-7; D not certain. The germline V gene has CDR1 LNHNV and CDR2 YYDKDF (reference sequence). The CDR3 spans 16 residues. The V and J ends lost 0 bases and 0 bases respectively, with 12 bases between them. Filled out from reference TRBV15 and TRBJ2-7, the complete variable domain reads DAMVIQNPRYQVTQFGKPVTLSCSQTLNHNVMYWYQQKSSQAPKLLFHYYDKDFNNEADTPDNFQSRRPNTSFCFLDIRSPGLGDTAMYLCATSRDRALGSYEQYFGPGTRLTVT.

The chain is built from TRBV30 and TRBJ2-1, with TRBD1 matching over 9 bases. CDR1 is GTSNPN and CDR2 is SVGIG in the germline V gene (reference sequence). V lost 3 bases, J lost 7 bases, and 4 bases stayed unmatched. The CDR3 consists of 13 residues. This CDR3 is CAWRGQGMNEQFF. In DNA, the CDR3 is TGTGCCTGGAGGGGACAGGGTATGAATGAGCAGTTCTTC.

This clone has a single count. The V call is TRBV4-1, the J call TRBJ1-3; D not resolved. Germline V gene sequence: CDR1 MGHRA, CDR2 YSYEKL. The V end was cut by 7 bases, the J end by 4 bases, with 14 bases between. The CDR3 runs to 14 residues. As DNA, the CDR3 is TGCGCCAGCACCCCTGTCGGGAGCGGAAACACCATATATTTT. Protein product: CASTPVGSGNTIYF.

The rearrangement joins TRBV27 to TRBJ2-7, with TRBD2 matching 8 bases. Germline V CDR1 and CDR2: MNHEY, SMNVEV (reference sequence). V trimming: 5 bases; J trimming: 2 bases; junction bases outside the gene matches: 11. This CDR3 is built from 16 residues. The CDR3 region is CASSASGGEQTYEQYF. The CDR3 DNA is TGTGCCAGCAGTGCCAGCGGGGGAGAGCAGACCTACGAGCAGTACTTC.

This clone was seen a handful of times. The junction departs from germline at one end; a sequencing error may be responsible. The CDR3: CASSLVGTIQETQYF. CDR3 bases: TGTGCTAGCAGCTTAGTGGGGACTATCCAAGAGACCCAGTACTTC. The chain employs TRBV7-7 and TRBJ2-5, with 7 bases matching TRBD2. Germline CDR1 and CDR2: SSHAT and FNYEAQ (reference sequence). This CDR3 is 15 amino acids long.

The CDR3 reads CASSPQGTGYTF. The CDR3 DNA sequence: TGTGCCAGCTCACCTCAGGGGACTGGCTACACCTTC. The chain combines TRBV18 with TRBJ1-2; the D gene is possibly TRBD1 (6 bases). The germline V and J ends were trimmed by 3 bases and 7 bases, with 9 bases remaining between them. CDR1 is KGHSH, CDR2 LQKENI, per germline. The CDR3 contains 12 residues.

This chain links TRBV11-2 with TRBJ1-3; D is undetermined. V was shortened by 2 bases and J by 6 bases, with 8 bases between the two germline ends. Germline CDR1 is SGHAT and CDR2 is FQNNGV. The CDR3 sequence is 13 residues long. The CDR3 nucleotides read TGTGCCAGCAGCTTAAGCATGGAAAACACCATATATTTT. Its translation: CASSLSMENTIYF. The full variable domain, in which reference TRBV11-2 and TRBJ1-3 provide the parts outside the CDR3, is EAGVAQSPRYKIIEKRQSVAFWCNPISGHATLYWYQQILGQGPKLLIQFQNNGVVDDSQLPKDRFSAERLKGVDSTLKIQPAKLEDSAVYLCASSLSMENTIYFGEGSWLTVV.

The chain is built from TRBV28 and TRBJ1-5; D is undetermined. Trimming cost V 7 bases and J 1 base, with 14 bases left between them. The CDR3 totals 15 residues. The germline V gene has CDR1 MDHEN and CDR2 SYDVKM. The CDR3 nucleotides are TGTGCCAGCACCCCCCAAGAGGGCAGCAATCAGCCCCAGCATTTT. Encoded protein: CASTPQEGSNQPQHF.

This chain links TRBV7-9 with TRBJ1-4; D is ambiguous. This CDR3 spans 15 amino acids. Trimming shortened V by 1 base and J by 6 bases, and 12 bases separated the two germline ends. Germline values: CDR1 SEHNR, CDR2 FQNEAQ (reference sequence). The CDR3, as DNA: TGTGCCAGCAGCTTAGGGCCGGGCAGCGATGAAAAACTGTTTTTT. It is translated as CASSLGPGSDEKLFF.

The chain links TRBV7-2 to TRBJ1-4; tentative D call: TRBD1 (6 bases). The CDR3 is 16 amino acids. The V gene lost 1 base and the J gene lost 1 base, with 10 bases spanning the gap. Looked up from germline, CDR1 is SGHTA and CDR2 is FQGNSA. This chain's CDR3 is CASSLVQGGTNEKLFF. The CDR3 DNA is TGTGCCAGCAGCTTAGTACAGGGAGGAACTAATGAAAAACTGTTTTTT.

The V and J genes are TRBV11-2 and TRBJ1-1; unclear D gene. Germline V lookup: CDR1 SGHAT, CDR2 FQNNGV. Trimming took off 5 bases at V and 1 base at J, with 2 bases between the two ends. The CDR3 runs 11 residues. The CDR3 nucleotides read TGTGCCAGCAGCCCGAACACTGAAGCTTTCTTT. Its translation is CASSPNTEAFF.

J is TRBJ2-5 and V is TRBV4-3; D gene unclear. The J call may be incorrect, as the DNA end agrees better with TRBJ2-7. This CDR3 has 16 amino acids. The germline gives CDR1 LGHNA, CDR2 YSLEER. The CDR3 loop is CASSQDFDTGRYEQYF. The CDR3 nucleotides are TGCGCCAGCAGCCAAGATTTCGACACCGGTCGCTACGAGCAGTACTTC.

The chain has TRBV5-1 and TRBJ2-5, with 8 bases identical to TRBD1. Germline CDR1 SGHRS, CDR2 YFSETQ. The CDR3 consists of 16 residues. J was trimmed by 2 bases and V by 0 bases; bases with no gene match: 6. The CDR3 nucleotides read TGCGCCAGCAGCTTGGGGAAGGGGACAGGACAAGAGACCCAGTACTTC. Translating it yields CASSLGKGTGQETQYF.

The chain carries TRBV23-1 and TRBJ2-7; 8 bases are a match to TRBD1. TRBV23-1 is classed as an ORF, of uncertain function. After removal of 11 bases from V and 0 bases from J, the junction contained 12 bases not matched to a gene. There are 15 residues in the CDR3. As DNA, the CDR3 is TGCGCCGGACCGGGACAGGATAGATCCTCCTACGAGCAGTACTTC. Encoded protein: CAGPGQDRSSYEQYF.

The rearrangement joins TRBV6-1 to TRBJ2-7, with a possible D match to TRBD1 (6 bases). Germline V CDR1 and CDR2: MNHNS, SASEGT. The CDR3 sequence is 15 residues long. V was clipped by 2 bases and J by 1 base, with 12 bases between them. CDR3 in amino acids: CASSENPGHSYEQYF. For the CDR3, the DNA is TGTGCCAGCAGTGAAAACCCGGGACATTCCTACGAGCAGTACTTC.

J is TRBJ2-7 and V is TRBV21-1. TRBV21-1 is designated a pseudogene. The CDR3 consists of 13 residues. The CDR3 loop is CASSKAGAGEQYF. The CDR3, as DNA: TGTGCCAGCAGCAAAGCCGGGGCGGGCGAGCAGTACTTC.

The V call is TRBV5-4, the J call TRBJ2-7; D is possibly TRBD1 (10 bases). Looked up from germline, CDR1 is SGHNT and CDR2 is YYREEE (reference sequence). The CDR3 spans 18 residues. V lost 0 bases to trimming and J lost 3 bases, with 22 bases between them. This chain's CDR3 is CASSLGGGRDRGGYEQYF. DNA for the CDR3: TGTGCCAGCAGCTTGGGAGGCGGGAGGGACAGGGGCGGCTACGAGCAGTACTTC.

The chain recombines TRBV5-6 with TRBJ1-1, with D possibly TRBD1 on 5 matching bases. Trimming cost V 2 bases and J 5 bases, with 13 bases left between them. The germline V gene has CDR1 SGHDT and CDR2 YYEEEE. CDR3 length: 14 amino acids. CDR3 in DNA: TGTGCCAGCAGCTTCAAACAGGCCCGAACTGAAGCTTTCTTT. Encoded protein: CASSFKQARTEAFF.